This T cell receptor (beta chain) is drawn from a study of a mutant IDH1 vaccine in newly diagnosed glioma. Study overall: During weeks 1, 3, 5, 7, 11, 15, 19 and 23, patients received eight vaccinations. Following radiotherapy alone, or alongside temozolomide cycles, vaccination was started after an interval of 4-6 weeks.

Measured with immunoSEQ multiplex PCR; TCRdb has only the in-frame clones, and not every one. The sample yields about 21,000 clones, roughly 90% seen once. Time point described: week 11, during vaccination. A single vaccine dose contained 300 ug of mutant IDH1 20-mer peptide, and topical imiquimod was used with it. To note about this clone: The antigen is unknown.

The CDR3 spans 15 residues. Germline V CDR1 and CDR2: SGHRS, YFSETQ. J was trimmed by 6 bases and V by 5 bases; bases with no gene match: 6. This material consisted of PBMCs, taken from a glioma patient whose treatment included an IDH1 peptide vaccine. V gene TRBV5-1 combines with J gene TRBJ2-2; the match to TRBD2 covers 11 bases. The receptor comes from a woman in her forties with glioma. CDR3 in amino acids: CASRTSGDGAGELFF. The CDR3 DNA is TGCGCCAGCAGGACTAGCGGGGACGGTGCCGGGGAGCTGTTTTTT.